One sample yielded the 21 T cell receptor beta chains listed below, sequenced in a study of blood T cells in healthy people across ages (dated by TCRdb to 2015 to 2017). To prepare the library, 5' RACE was applied. A second roughly 7 to 11 cycle PCR used a sample-barcoded 5' primer and a J-beta primer mix. Using fastp trimming at Q25 and MiXCR clonotype assembly, TCRdb reanalyzed the public sequencing data and kept in-frame beta chains. Rows matching on CDR3 protein sequence are summarized as one entry with the most common DNA and genes. The sample data list 1.5 million to 2 million distinct CDR3 sequences, and approximately 40% of these were observed just once. The ten largest clones capture 23% of the sample. The specimen was blood. The source is a human donor in good health.

This chain connects TRBV29-1 to TRBJ2-1; possibly TRBD1 for D (5 bases). The CDR3 totals 12 residues. V was trimmed by 4 bases and J by 7 bases, leaving 11 bases between them. CDR1 is SQVTM and CDR2 is ANQGSEA in the germline V gene. The CDR3 bases are TGCAGCGTTGGAACGACAGTGAATGAGCAGTTCTTC. Translated, it gives CSVGTTVNEQFF.

The gene calls are TRBV7-6 and TRBJ2-5, with 11 positions matching TRBD2. This CDR3 region has 18 residues. CDR1 is SGHVS, CDR2 FNYEAQ, per germline. Unmatched junction bases numbered 16, after V lost 5 bases and J lost 5 bases. The chain's CDR3 is CASSVREYSGGAAETQYF. CDR3 nucleotide sequence: TGTGCCAGCAGCGTCCGAGAATATAGCGGGGGGGCCGCCGAGACCCAGTACTTC.

Points on this clonotype: Since a much larger clone is just one base distant, this may be a read error. This chain connects TRBV6-2 or TRBV6-3 to TRBJ2-1; 7 positions agree with TRBD2. The end of the DNA aligns better with TRBJ2-7, so the J call may be wrong. This CDR3 region has 15 residues. Germline lookup yields CDR1 MNHEY and CDR2 SVGEGT. CDR3 sequence reads: CASSYSWGGNNEQYF. The CDR3 bases are TGTGCCAGCAGTTACTCCTGGGGGGGAAACAATGAGCAGTACTTC.

This clonotype appeared a few times. The genes are TRBV24-1 and TRBJ2-1, with D hard to call. V lost 2 bases and J lost 8, with 9 bases in between. CDR3 length: 13 residues. Germline CDR1 reads KGHDR; CDR2 reads SFDVKD. The CDR3 region is CATSDSHHDEQFF. The CDR3 nucleotides are TGTGCCACCAGTGATTCACATCACGATGAGCAGTTCTTC.

The V gene is TRBV4-2, the J gene TRBJ2-2, with D possibly being TRBD2 (6 bases). V was pared by 0 bases and J by 9 bases, with 14 bases between. This CDR3 is built from 15 residues. CDR1 LGHNA and CDR2 YNFKEQ come from the germline V gene. CDR3 protein: CASSQDRRAGWELFF. The CDR3 DNA sequence: TGTGCCAGCAGCCAAGATAGGAGGGCCGGATGGGAGCTGTTTTTT.

V usage is TRBV12-3 or TRBV12-4 and J usage is TRBJ1-2, with a tentative D call TRBD1 (5 bases). The CDR3 is made up of 13 amino acids. V lost 6 bases and J 6 bases, leaving 14 bases between the germline ends. CDR3 amino acids: CASRQGLRNGYTF. CDR3 DNA: TGTGCCAGCAGGCAGGGACTCCGAAATGGCTACACCTTC.

J is TRBJ1-6 and V is TRBV28; D gene uncertain. V lost 6 bases and J 13 bases, leaving 10 bases between the germline ends. Germline CDR1 and CDR2: MDHEN and SYDVKM. The CDR3 contains 11 residues. DNA of the CDR3: TGTGCCAGCAGCTTAAATGTGCCCCTCCACTTT. Translation: CASSLNVPLHF.

The chain uses TRBV14 and TRBJ2-1; TRBD2 aligns across 8 bases. With V trimmed by 1 base and J by 3 bases, 8 bases remained unmatched. This CDR3 has 17 residues. Germline CDR1 reads SGHDN; CDR2 reads FVKESK. The DNA for the CDR3 is TGTGCCAGCAGCCAAGCCTTCGGCGGGAGGCGCTACAATGAGCAGTTCTTC. This codes for CASSQAFGGRRYNEQFF.

This clonotype was detected ten times or more. The rearrangement links TRBV27 to TRBJ2-7, with D possibly called TRBD1 or TRBD2 (5 bases each). V was trimmed by 2 bases and J by 0 bases, leaving 8 bases between them. CDR1 MNHEY and CDR2 SMNVEV come from the germline V gene (reference sequence). The CDR3 consists of 14 residues. The CDR3 DNA follows: TGTGCCAGCAGTTTACAGGGACGCTCCTACGAGCAGTACTTC. Protein: CASSLQGRSYEQYF.

This clonotype showed up just a few times. The chain combines TRBV4-1 with TRBJ2-3; 14 bases match TRBD2. CDR1 is MGHRA and CDR2 is YSYEKL in the germline V gene. The CDR3 totals 17 residues. The J segment lost 4 bases and the V segment lost 4 bases, leaving 7 bases of the junction unmatched. This CDR3 reads CASSRLGLAGAADTQYF. The DNA of the CDR3 is TGCGCCAGCAGCCGCCTGGGACTAGCGGGGGCGGCAGATACGCAGTATTTT.

V is TRBV9 and J is TRBJ1-1; 7 nucleotides match TRBD1. Germline V gene lookup returns CDR1 SGDLS and CDR2 YYNGEE. The CDR3 is 15 amino acids. The V and J ends lost 4 bases and 8 bases, in that order; junction bases with no gene match: 14. The CDR3 nucleotides read TGTGCCAGCAGCTCCCACCACGCCTCACAGGGGGAAGCTTTCTTT. This translates into CASSSHHASQGEAFF.

The chain is built from TRBV7-2 and TRBJ2-5, with 7 bases matching TRBD2. Unmatched junction bases numbered 8, after V lost 5 bases and J lost 5 bases. The CDR3 sequence is 14 residues long. The germline CDR1 and CDR2 sequences are SGHTA and FQGNSA. The CDR3 region is CASSPRRGSETQYF. The CDR3 bases are TGTGCCAGCAGCCCCAGGCGGGGGTCGGAGACCCAGTACTTC. The whole variable domain, remainder taken from reference TRBV7-2 and TRBJ2-5, is GAGVSQSPSNKVTEKGKDVELRCDPISGHTALYWYRQSLGQGLEFLIYFQGNSAPDKSGLPSDRFSAERTGGSVSTLTIQRTQQEDSAVYLCASSPRRGSETQYFGPGTRLLVL.

This sequence joins TRBV7-9 and TRBJ2-6; D tentatively reads TRBD1 or TRBD2 (5 bases each). Germline CDR1 reads SEHNR; CDR2 reads FQNEAQ (reference sequence). CDR3 length: 18 amino acids. Trimming pared 9 bases from V and 1 base from J, leaving 22 bases between. The CDR3 region has the DNA TGTGCCAGAGAGGGCAGGGATCATCCGGATTCTGGGGCCAACGTCCTGACTTTC. Protein sequence: CAREGRDHPDSGANVLTF.

This clonotype has just a few counts. The V and J genes are TRBV9 and TRBJ1-2; no reliable D call. The CDR3 is 11 residues long. Per the germline V gene, CDR1 is SGDLS and CDR2 is YYNGEE. The V gene lost 4 bases and the J gene lost 14 bases, with 15 bases spanning the gap. The CDR3 reads CASSFAGPMTF. The CDR3 DNA reads TGTGCCAGCAGCTTCGCCGGGCCGATGACCTTC.

The CDR3 nucleotides are TGTGCCAGCACCCGTAGTTTGAGCAGCTACGAGCAGTACTTC. Its translation is CASTRSLSSYEQYF. The chain links TRBV6-1 to TRBJ2-7; D unresolved. Germline CDR1 and CDR2: MNHNS and SASEGT. The V end lost 7 bases, the J end lost 3 bases, and 16 bases lay between the germline ends. CDR3 size: 14 residues.

In its sample, this clonotype was seen a few times. J is TRBJ2-7 and V is TRBV27; 8 nucleotides match TRBD1. Trimming removed 4 bases from V and 1 base from J; junction bases left unmatched: 15. The CDR3 length is 18 residues. CDR1 MNHEY and CDR2 SMNVEV come from the germline V gene (reference sequence). The CDR3 spells CASSSAPSLRGQSYEQYF. In DNA form, the CDR3 reads TGTGCCAGCAGTTCCGCCCCATCCCTCAGGGGGCAATCCTACGAGCAGTACTTC.

This chain joins TRBV4-3 and TRBJ2-1, with D unresolved. Between the trimmed V and J ends, which lost 0 bases and 0 bases, there was a span of 18 bases. Per germline, CDR1 LGHNA and CDR2 YSLEER. CDR3 size: 19 residues. The CDR3 coding sequence is TGCGCCAGCAGCCAAGATTGGGTATCGGCTTACAGCTCCTACAATGAGCAGTTCTTC. This translates into CASSQDWVSAYSSYNEQFF.

This clonotype was detected a few times. This chain joins TRBV29-1 and TRBJ1-1; 10 bases match TRBD1. Trimming removed 6 bases from V and 4 bases from J; junction bases left unmatched: 8. CDR3 length: 14 amino acids. In germline, CDR1 is SQVTM, CDR2 ANQGSEA. The CDR3: CSVHRQGARTEAFF. CDR3 nucleotide sequence: TGCAGCGTCCATAGACAGGGGGCGCGCACTGAAGCTTTCTTT. The full variable domain, rest sourced from reference TRBV29-1 and TRBJ1-1, is SAVISQKPSRDICQRGTSLTIQCQVDSQVTMMFWYRQQPGQSLTLIATANQGSEATYESGFVIDKFPISRPNLTFSTLTVSNMSPEDSSIYLCSVHRQGARTEAFFGQGTRLTVV.

At least ten counts were recorded for this clonotype. The V gene is TRBV4-3, the J gene TRBJ2-6, with D hard to call. Germline V gene data show CDR1 as LGHNA and CDR2 as YSLEER. Trimming left V 0 bases short and J 2 bases short, with 2 bases between. This CDR3 spans 14 amino acids. The DNA for the CDR3 is TGCGCCAGCAGCCAAGATCCTGGGGCCAACGTCCTGACTTTC. Translation gives CASSQDPGANVLTF.

On this clonotype: Mismatch with germline at one junction end may stem from a read error. The chain combines TRBV15 with TRBJ2-7, with 7 positions matching TRBD1. Near its end, the DNA agrees better with TRBJ2-5, so the J call may be wrong. This CDR3 is 13 amino acids long. CDR1 and CDR2 (germline): LNHNV, YYDKDF (reference sequence). Written as DNA, the CDR3 is TGTGTCACCGCAACCGGGACAGCGGAGACCCAGTACTTC. It encodes CVTATGTAETQYF.

This clonotype has at least ten counts. The rearrangement joins TRBV11-2 to TRBJ2-7; D not resolved. Germline assignment: CDR1 SGHAT and CDR2 FQNNGV. Trimming pared 1 base from V and 2 bases from J, leaving 3 bases between. There are 12 residues in the CDR3. DNA for the CDR3: TGTGCCAGCAGCTTAGTAACCTACGAGCAGTACTTC. Protein sequence: CASSLVTYEQYF.